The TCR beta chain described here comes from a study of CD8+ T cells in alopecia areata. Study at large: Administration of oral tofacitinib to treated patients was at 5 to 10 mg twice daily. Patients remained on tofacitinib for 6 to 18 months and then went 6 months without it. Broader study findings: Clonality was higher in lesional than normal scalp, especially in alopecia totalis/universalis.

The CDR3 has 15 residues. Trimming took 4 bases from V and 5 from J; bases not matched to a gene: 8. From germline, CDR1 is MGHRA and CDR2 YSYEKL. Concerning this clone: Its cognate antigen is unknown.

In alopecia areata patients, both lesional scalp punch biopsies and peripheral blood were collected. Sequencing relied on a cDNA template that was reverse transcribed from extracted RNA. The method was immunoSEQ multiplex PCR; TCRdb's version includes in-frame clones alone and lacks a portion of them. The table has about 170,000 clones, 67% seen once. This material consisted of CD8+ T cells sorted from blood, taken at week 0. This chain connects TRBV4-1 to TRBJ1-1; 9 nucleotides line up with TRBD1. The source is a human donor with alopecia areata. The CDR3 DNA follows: TGCGCCAGCAGCCGATCCTTGACAGGGGGGACTGAAGCTTTCTTT. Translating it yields CASSRSLTGGTEAFF.